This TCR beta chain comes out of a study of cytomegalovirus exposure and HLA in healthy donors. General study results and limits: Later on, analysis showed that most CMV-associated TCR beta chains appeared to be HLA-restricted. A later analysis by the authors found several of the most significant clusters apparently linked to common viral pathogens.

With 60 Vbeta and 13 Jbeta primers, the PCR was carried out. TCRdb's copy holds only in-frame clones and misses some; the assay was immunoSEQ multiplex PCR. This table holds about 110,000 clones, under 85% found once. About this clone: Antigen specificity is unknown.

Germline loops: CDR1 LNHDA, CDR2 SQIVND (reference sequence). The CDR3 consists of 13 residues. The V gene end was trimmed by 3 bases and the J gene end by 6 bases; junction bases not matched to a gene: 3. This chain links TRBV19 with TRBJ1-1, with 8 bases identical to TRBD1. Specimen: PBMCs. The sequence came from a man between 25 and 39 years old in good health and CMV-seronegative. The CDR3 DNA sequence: TGTGCCAGTAGTATGTCAGGGGGCTCTGAAGCTTTCTTT. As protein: CASSMSGGSEAFF.